A selection of T cell receptor beta chains follows, all from one sample in a study of T cell responses to AZD1222 COVID-19 vaccine. Produced via immunoSEQ multiplex PCR; TCRdb's table is partial and in-frame only. The sample records approximately 100,000 clones, about 90% being singletons. Here the sequenced sample was peripheral blood, taken 28 days after the second AZD1222 dose. The receptors come from an adult who received the AZD1222 COVID-19 vaccine. The CDR3 runs from the conserved cysteine through the conserved F or W. Fields, in order: J gene, V gene, CDR3 protein.

TRBJ2-2 TRBV11-1 CASSPRTGATTGELFF
TRBJ1-2 TRBV19 CASSIQGPYGYTF
TRBJ2-5 TRBV7-6 CASSLEGQGETQYF
TRBJ1-4 TRBV7-9 CASSPWGQGDEKLFF
TRBJ1-1 TRBV12-3/TRBV12-4 CASSLGSEAFF
TRBJ2-7 TRBV5-1 CASSFNIVAAYEQYF
TRBJ2-3 TRBV25-1 CASSYMGQAGNTQYF
TRBJ1-3 TRBV6-2/TRBV6-3 CASSYSGTPGNTIYF
TRBJ1-2 TRBV27 CASSLGSDYGYTF
TRBJ2-7 TRBV7-9 CASSSRDRGNEQYF
TRBJ1-1 TRBV7-9 CASSGRNLNTEAFF
TRBJ2-3 TRBV4-1 CASSQDIDRTPADTQYF
TRBJ1-2 TRBV6-5 CASSPPGYYGYTF
TRBJ2-7 TRBV14 CASSPEGWGGEQYF
TRBJ1-1 TRBV11-1 CASSFTGTGNTEAFF
TRBJ2-1 TRBV4-1 CASGSYEQFF
TRBJ2-3 TRBV9 CASSVDSRDTDTQYF
TRBJ1-2 TRBV7-8 CASSLGDRGDGYTF
TRBJ1-1 TRBV7-2 CASSLVLGTGGKKAFF
TRBJ2-3 TRBV6-2/TRBV6-3 CASSSPLTQYF
TRBJ2-3 TRBV29-1 CSVTPGAGGQGAGTDTQYF
TRBJ2-1 TRBV6-4 CASSEGVSKNNEQFF
TRBJ1-4 TRBV7-6 CASSVRSAGTNEKLFF
TRBJ2-4 TRBV4-3 CASSQDLGGELQYF
TRBJ1-5 TRBV6-6 CASRATGSGDQPQHF
TRBJ2-3 TRBV11-3 CASSLVSGGTGTDTQYF
TRBJ2-1 TRBV4-2 CASSQPGQGWNEQFF
TRBJ2-7 TRBV12-3/TRBV12-4 CASSSGSEQYF
TRBJ1-3 TRBV9 CASSVERGWGSGNTIYF
TRBJ1-4 TRBV19 CASSITGARNEKLFF
TRBJ1-3 TRBV7-9 CASSLVAGYNSGNTIYF
TRBJ2-6 TRBV11-2 CASREGSGANVLTF
TRBJ2-1 TRBV7-2 CASSPELAGGGNEQFF
TRBJ2-1 TRBV21-1 CASSKDCGGHNEQFF
TRBJ1-2 TRBV4-3 CASSQSMDTSNYGYTF
TRBJ1-3 TRBV19 CASSSGDSGNTIYF
TRBJ2-2 TRBV7-3 CASSLQGSTGELFF
TRBJ1-6 TRBV18 CASSPFPQGSANSPLHF
TRBJ2-1 TRBV5-1 CASSLGDEANEQFF
TRBJ2-7 TRBV5-6 CASSRGTGRAYEQYF
TRBJ1-5 TRBV7-9 CASSVGGSNQPQHF
TRBJ2-1 TRBV5-1 CASNPGEVYNEQFF
TRBJ2-7 TRBV10-3 CAGSGEGRLYEQYF
TRBJ1-2 TRBV9 CASSVAGTRGYGYTF
TRBJ1-2 TRBV19 CASTAHGANYGYTF
TRBJ1-3 TRBV19 CASSISSTAGWAGNTIYF
TRBJ1-4 TRBV2 CASSWQGVLLGSNEKLFF